This TCR beta chain was sequenced in a study of T-cell reconstitution after alpha-beta-depleted transplantation in children. Many counts were recorded for this clonotype. Its antigen is currently unknown. In germline, CDR1 is PRHDT, CDR2 FYEKMQ (reference sequence). The CDR3 is 15 amino acids. V shed 6 bases and J shed 2 bases, with 16 bases lying between them. Overall study results and limits: Alpha-beta T cells about two months after transplant reportedly derived from several hundred expanded graft clones. Several patients had high TCRbeta diversity at day 60; it came from surviving recipient T cells and thymic progenitors. Newly produced T cells mostly provided counts and TCRbeta diversity after one year, as hyperexpanded clones declined.

TCRbeta library preparation incorporated unique molecular identifiers. TCRdb redid the calling of the PCR reads with MiXCR, one entry per CDR3 protein. The table includes 4,000 or so distinct CDR3 sequences, roughly a quarter detected once. The J gene is TRBJ2-5, the V gene TRBV13; no firm D call. The input for sequencing was PBMCs, mostly from graft donor cells, taken 60 days after TCRalphabeta/CD19-depleted stem cell transplant. The sequence was obtained from a boy under two years old who had a stem cell transplant for acute myeloid leukemia, so the T cells may come from the graft donor. Written as DNA, the CDR3 is TGTGCCAGCAGTTCGCGACCCGAGGAACAAGAGACCCAGTACTTC. This translates into CASSSRPEEQETQYF.